The following is a TCR beta chain sequence with its context. This sample stems from a study of blood T cell repertoires in COVID-19. Study information: Spain, Italy and the United States supplied samples that represented acute and convalescent COVID-19. PBMCs, B-cell-depleted T cells, or T cells were the source of the cDNA or gDNA that made up the material.

Per the authors' pipeline: Cell counts per sample came from amplifying reference gene primers. The protocol was immunoSEQ multiplex PCR, while the TCRdb copy is restricted to in-frame clones and leaves out a portion. V and J calls plus clone size are reproduced from that table; the DNA served to infer D and trimming. This repertoire shows over 20,000 clones, around 72% found once; its top ten account for about 40%. CDR3 length equals 15 residues. The J segment lost 6 bases and the V segment lost 3 bases, leaving 5 bases of the junction unmatched. Germline-derived CDR1 and CDR2 are SGHNT and YYREEE (reference sequence).

Sequencing was carried out using peripheral blood. The TCR sequence derives from a woman at least 80 years old with acute or convalescent COVID-19. The J gene is TRBJ2-2, the V gene TRBV5-4; 10 nucleotides match TRBD1. The CDR3 loop is CASSSGQGFAGELFF. The DNA for the CDR3 is TGTGCCAGCAGCTCGGGACAGGGGTTCGCCGGGGAGCTGTTTTTT. Together with reference TRBV5-4 and TRBJ2-2, the CDR3 gives the full variable domain: ETGVTQSPTHLIKTRGQQVTLRCSSQSGHNTVSWYQQALGQGPQFIFQYYREEENGRGNFPPRFSGLQFPNYSSELNVNALELDDSALYLCASSSGQGFAGELFFGEGSRLTVL.